The present T cell receptor beta chain was sequenced within a study of blood T cell repertoires in COVID-19. About the study: The study drew acute and convalescent COVID-19 samples from the United States, Italy and Spain. PBMCs, B-cell-depleted T cells, or T cells were the source of the cDNA or gDNA that made up the material.

Authors' analysis steps: Quantification of nucleated cells was approximated via reference gene primer amplification. Data came from immunoSEQ multiplex PCR; TCRdb stores just in-frame clones and leaves some out. The V and J calls and clone size were taken over from that table, and D and trimming were inferred from the DNA. Of 210,000 or so clones listed, 75% to 85% are singletons. The CDR3 runs to 15 residues. Germline trimming cut 5 bases from V and 6 bases from J; bases unmatched to any gene: 11. Germline loops: CDR1 SGDLS, CDR2 YYNGEE. The chain links TRBV9 to TRBJ2-1, with 7 bases matching TRBD2. The clonotype comes from a woman younger than 45 with COVID-19, enrolled during active disease. Input material: peripheral blood. The chain's CDR3 is CASRRWAGESNEQFF. CDR3 nucleotides: TGTGCCAGCAGAAGGTGGGCGGGAGAATCCAATGAGCAGTTCTTC.